Each of the 26 T cell receptor beta chains below was sequenced from the same sample in a study of beta chain features in type 1 diabetes. The study reverse transcribed the entire isolated RNA, so it sequenced expressed TCRB transcripts. Sequenced by immunoSEQ multiplex PCR; TCRdb stores in-frame clones only, minus some. Of around 450,000 clones listed, 10% to 12% are singletons. Sequencing was done on a sample of naive CD4+ T cells from blood. Every receptor here comes from a woman younger than 30 in good health.

A few counts support this clone. This chain links TRBV6-1 with TRBJ2-1; D is perhaps TRBD1 or TRBD2 (5 bases each). V was shortened by 5 bases and J by 7 bases, with 18 bases between the two germline ends. Germline loops: CDR1 MNHNS, CDR2 SASEGT. The CDR3 is 15 amino acids. The CDR3 DNA sequence: TGTGCCAGCAGTCTAAGATGGGACGCGATAAATGAGCAGTTCTTC. Protein: CASSLRWDAINEQFF.

The V gene is TRBV10-3, the J gene TRBJ2-1, with 7 nucleotides matching TRBD2. V was clipped by 6 bases and J by 5 bases; unmatched bases: 4. The germline V gene encodes CDR1 ENHRY and CDR2 SYGVKD. This CDR3 comprises 13 residues. The CDR3 reads CAIRTLADNEQFF. In DNA, the CDR3 is TGTGCCATCAGGACCCTAGCGGACAATGAGCAGTTCTTC.

The sample holds a few counts of this clone. The CDR3 spells CASKQDRGTDTQYF. CDR3 bases: TGTGCCAGCAAGCAGGACAGGGGCACAGATACGCAGTATTTT. The rearrangement links TRBV6-1 to TRBJ2-3, with 8 bases matching TRBD1. V lost 7 bases and J lost 1; bases outside the gene matches: 4. The CDR3 spans 14 residues. CDR1 and CDR2 from the germline V gene are MNHNS and SASEGT.

In this sample, this clone turned up a few times. This sequence joins TRBV7-9 and TRBJ2-1; D uncertain. The CDR3 loop spans 13 amino acids. The germline gives CDR1 SEHNR, CDR2 FQNEAQ (reference sequence). V was clipped by 1 base and J by 9 bases, with 10 bases between them. CDR3 bases: TGTGCCAGCAGCTTAGAGGTGGCTGGTGAGCAGTTCTTC. It encodes CASSLEVAGEQFF.

This chain connects TRBV7-2 to TRBJ2-7; possibly TRBD2 for D (6 bases). The germline V gene encodes CDR1 SGHTA and CDR2 FQGNSA. CDR3 length equals 15 residues. With 5 bases removed from V and 2 bases from J, the gap between germline ends came to 16 bases. CDR3 protein: CASSLPEGPTYEQYF. CDR3 coding DNA: TGTGCCAGCAGCCTTCCGGAGGGCCCCACCTACGAGCAGTACTTC.

This clone was seen a handful of times. This rearrangement joins TRBV7-9 to TRBJ2-5; D is perhaps TRBD1 (6 bases). From germline, CDR1 is SEHNR and CDR2 FQNEAQ (reference sequence). This CDR3 has 14 residues. V dropped 0 bases and J dropped 5 bases, with 10 bases sitting between them. CDR3 protein: CASSLAPRGETQYF. The CDR3 DNA follows: TGTGCCAGCAGCTTAGCCCCCAGGGGCGAGACCCAGTACTTC.

The CDR3 loop reads CASTMERAAYNEQFF. CDR3 in DNA: TGTGCCAGCACCATGGAGCGGGCCGCTTACAATGAGCAGTTCTTC. The chain combines TRBV28 with TRBJ2-1; perhaps TRBD2 as D (6 bases). Deletions cut 7 bases from V and 4 bases from J, with 17 bases between. Germline CDR1 reads MDHEN; CDR2 reads SYDVKM. This CDR3 has 15 amino acids.

The chain joins TRBV7-9 to TRBJ2-1; the match to TRBD1 covers 7 bases. The CDR3 has 14 residues. The V gene's germline CDR1 is SEHNR and CDR2 FQNEAQ (reference sequence). The junction had 16 bases not matched to a gene; V was cut back by 5 bases and J by 15 bases. CDR3 in DNA: TGTGCCAGCAGCCAGGACAGGTGGGGTGACGGCCGGTTCTTC. Residues: CASSQDRWGDGRFF.

The chain joins TRBV30 to TRBJ2-5; TRBD2 aligns across 12 bases. The CDR3 extends over 17 amino acids. Germline V gives CDR1 GTSNPN, CDR2 SVGIG (reference sequence). V trimming: 0 bases; J trimming: 5 bases; junction bases outside the gene matches: 10. The CDR3 DNA reads as TGTGCCTGGAGTGTATTGCGGACTAGCGGGGTAGGGGAGACCCAGTACTTC. Amino acid sequence: CAWSVLRTSGVGETQYF.

This clone was observed a few times. For the CDR3, the DNA is TGTGCCAGCGTGGATCGGATGAAAGAGACCCAGTACTTC. This gives the protein CASVDRMKETQYF. This rearrangement joins TRBV27 to TRBJ2-5; D is undetermined. Germline V lookup: CDR1 MNHEY, CDR2 SMNVEV (reference sequence). The CDR3 is 13 amino acids. Between the trimmed V and J ends, which lost 8 bases and 3 bases, there was a span of 13 bases.

Only a few counts were recorded for this clone. V is TRBV20-1 and J is TRBJ2-4; possibly TRBD2 for D (5 bases). This CDR3 contains 11 residues. Trimming removed 6 bases at V and 3 bases at J, with 6 bases between. CDR1 is DFQATT and CDR2 is SNEGSKA in the germline V gene (reference sequence). The CDR3 bases are TGCAGTGCAGCGGTCAAAAACATTCAGTACTTC. This gives the protein CSAAVKNIQYF.

The chain employs TRBV30 and TRBJ1-1; D not resolved. Germline V CDR1 and CDR2: GTSNPN, SVGIG (reference sequence). V was clipped by 0 bases and J by 3 bases, with 8 bases between them. The CDR3 is 13 residues long. CDR3 protein: CAWSVEGYTEAFF. The CDR3 DNA reads as TGTGCCTGGAGTGTCGAGGGATACACTGAAGCTTTCTTT.

This clone showed up just a few times. The rearrangement links TRBV7-2 to TRBJ1-1, with D perhaps matching TRBD1 (5 bases). Germline assignment: CDR1 SGHTA and CDR2 FQGNSA. Between the trimmed V and J ends, which lost 3 bases and 11 bases, there was a span of 19 bases. This CDR3 has 14 amino acids. CDR3 DNA: TGTGCCAGCAGCTTTTCCGGGACCCCAGCTGGTGCTTTCTTT. Its translation is CASSFSGTPAGAFF.

This chain uses TRBV7-3 with TRBJ2-3; TRBD1 matches at 8 bases. V shed 5 bases and J 1 base; nucleotides not matched to a gene: 5. Germline V gene sequence: CDR1 SGHTA, CDR2 FQGTGA. The CDR3 length is 15 residues. The chain's CDR3 is CASSPGQGGTDTQYF. DNA for the CDR3: TGTGCCAGCAGCCCCGGACAGGGTGGCACAGATACGCAGTATTTT. Full variable domain (outside the CDR3, taken from reference TRBV7-3 and TRBJ2-3): GAGVSQTPSNKVTEKGKYVELRCDPISGHTALYWYRQSLGQGPEFLIYFQGTGAADDSGLPNDRFFAVRPEGSVSTLKIQRTERGDSAVYLCASSPGQGGTDTQYFGPGTRLTVL.

This clone has a handful of counts. The chain uses TRBV13 and TRBJ2-2; 9 positions match TRBD2. This CDR3 contains 16 residues. In germline, CDR1 is PRHDT, CDR2 FYEKMQ (reference sequence). Unmatched junction bases numbered 7, after V lost 4 bases and J lost 4 bases. The CDR3 here is CASSSWTSETTGELFF. Written as DNA, the CDR3 is TGTGCCAGCAGCTCGTGGACTAGCGAAACCACCGGGGAGCTGTTTTTT. Full variable domain (missing parts from reference TRBV13 and TRBJ2-2): AAGVIQSPRHLIKEKRETATLKCYPIPRHDTVYWYQQGPGQDPQFLISFYEKMQSDKGSIPDRFSAQQFSDYHSELNMSSLELGDSALYFCASSSWTSETTGELFFGEGSRLTVL.

This clone came up a few times. This chain uses TRBV18 with TRBJ2-1; D is unresolved. CDR3 length: 13 amino acids. V was clipped by 3 bases and J by 8 bases, with 11 bases between them. CDR1 is KGHSH, CDR2 LQKENI, per germline. DNA of the CDR3: TGTGCCAGCTCACCCCCTCTTAGCCATGAGCAGTTCTTC. Its protein product is CASSPPLSHEQFF.

This clone was observed a handful of times. This chain connects TRBV29-1 to TRBJ2-5; a possible D gene is TRBD1 (5 bases). The CDR3 is 14 amino acids. Germline lookup yields CDR1 SQVTM and CDR2 ANQGSEA. The germline V and J ends were trimmed by 4 bases and 5 bases, with 17 bases remaining between them. Written as DNA, the CDR3 is TGCAGCGTTGTAGACAGATACCTTCGGGAGACCCAGTACTTC. As protein: CSVVDRYLRETQYF.

V gene TRBV6-6 combines with J gene TRBJ2-3; D may be TRBD1 (6 bases). Trimming removed 6 bases from V and 5 bases from J, with 15 bases in between. Germline assignment: CDR1 MNHNY and CDR2 SVGAGI (reference sequence). The CDR3 covers 14 residues. The CDR3, as DNA: TGTGCCAGCAGCCGACAGGCCCGAGGAGATACGCAGTATTTT. Amino acid sequence: CASSRQARGDTQYF.

The DNA for the CDR3 is TGCAGCGTTGGGGCGGCCGGGACTTCCGTAGAGACCCAGTACTTC. This codes for CSVGAAGTSVETQYF. This chain uses TRBV29-1 with TRBJ2-5; TRBD2 is a possible D gene (6 bases). The V gene lost 4 bases and the J gene lost 4 bases, with 19 bases spanning the gap. This CDR3 region has 15 residues. CDR1 SQVTM and CDR2 ANQGSEA come from the germline V gene.

The chain recombines TRBV11-3 with TRBJ2-1; D is unresolved. Looked up from germline, CDR1 is SGHNT and CDR2 is YENEEA. Deletions cut 6 bases from V and 7 bases from J, with 10 bases between. The CDR3 loop spans 12 amino acids. The chain's CDR3 is CASRYGMNEQFF. The CDR3 DNA reads as TGTGCCAGCAGATACGGAATGAATGAGCAGTTCTTC.

The chain couples TRBV7-2 to TRBJ2-7; the D is unclear. Germline CDR1 SGHTA, CDR2 FQGNSA. CDR3 length: 16 amino acids. The V and J ends lost 1 base and 3 bases respectively, with 16 bases between them. The CDR3 DNA reads TGTGCCAGCAGCTTAGAAGGTGGTAGAAGTCACTACGAGCAGTACTTC. This translates into CASSLEGGRSHYEQYF.

This clone was picked up a small number of times. The CDR3 DNA reads TGTGCCAGCAGTATCTCCGGGACAGCACACCCCAAAAACATTCAGTACTTC. Translation gives CASSISGTAHPKNIQYF. The V gene is TRBV28, the J gene TRBJ2-4; TRBD1 matches at 7 bases. There are 17 residues in the CDR3. Germline V lookup: CDR1 MDHEN, CDR2 SYDVKM. J lost 2 bases, V lost 5 bases, and 12 bases had no gene match.

This clone came up a few times. The chain employs TRBV7-2 and TRBJ2-5, with 7 bases matching TRBD2. The trim removed 5 bases at V and 8 bases at J, leaving 11 bases unmatched. There are 14 residues in the CDR3. The germline V gene has CDR1 SGHTA and CDR2 FQGNSA. CDR3 sequence reads: CASSPAGSPRTQYF. In DNA form, the CDR3 reads TGTGCCAGCAGCCCAGCGGGGAGCCCAAGAACCCAGTACTTC. Drawing the rest from reference TRBV7-2 and TRBJ2-5, the complete variable domain is GAGVSQSPSNKVTEKGKDVELRCDPISGHTALYWYRQSLGQGLEFLIYFQGNSAPDKSGLPSDRFSAERTGGSVSTLTIQRTQQEDSAVYLCASSPAGSPRTQYFGPGTRLLVL.

The V call is TRBV28, the J call TRBJ2-5; D gene uncertain. V was cut by 6 bases and J by 1 base, with 12 bases left in between. The V gene's germline CDR1 is MDHEN and CDR2 SYDVKM. The CDR3 has 14 residues. The chain's CDR3 is CASSRLEIQETQYF. The DNA for the CDR3 is TGTGCCAGCAGCCGGCTTGAAATCCAAGAGACCCAGTACTTC.

This clone showed up just a few times. This sequence joins TRBV7-9 and TRBJ2-1, with 14 bases lining up with TRBD2. Germline assignment: CDR1 SEHNR and CDR2 FQNEAQ (reference sequence). The CDR3 contains 16 residues. With 8 bases clipped from V and 7 bases from J, the junction kept 10 bases outside the gene matches. CDR3 DNA sequence: TGTGCCAGCGAAGCCCGAGGGACTAGCGGGAGAAATGAGCAGTTCTTC. Amino acid sequence: CASEARGTSGRNEQFF. The whole variable domain, remainder taken from reference TRBV7-9 and TRBJ2-1, is DTGVSQNPRHKITKRGQNVTFRCDPISEHNRLYWYRQTLGQGPEFLTYFQNEAQLEKSRLLSDRFSAERPKGSFSTLEIQRTEQGDSAMYLCASEARGTSGRNEQFFGPGTRLTVL.

CDR3 in amino acids: CASSKRTVAYGYTF. The CDR3 DNA sequence: TGTGCCAGCAGCAAACGGACAGTTGCCTATGGCTACACCTTC. This chain links TRBV7-9 with TRBJ1-2; D might be TRBD1 (6 bases). The germline V gene encodes CDR1 SEHNR and CDR2 FQNEAQ (reference sequence). Trimming took 5 bases from V and 4 from J, leaving 14 bases between them. The CDR3 runs 14 residues. The whole variable domain, filled in from reference TRBV7-9 and TRBJ1-2, reads DTGVSQNPRHKITKRGQNVTFRCDPISEHNRLYWYRQTLGQGPEFLTYFQNEAQLEKSRLLSDRFSAERPKGSFSTLEIQRTEQGDSAMYLCASSKRTVAYGYTFGSGTRLTVV.